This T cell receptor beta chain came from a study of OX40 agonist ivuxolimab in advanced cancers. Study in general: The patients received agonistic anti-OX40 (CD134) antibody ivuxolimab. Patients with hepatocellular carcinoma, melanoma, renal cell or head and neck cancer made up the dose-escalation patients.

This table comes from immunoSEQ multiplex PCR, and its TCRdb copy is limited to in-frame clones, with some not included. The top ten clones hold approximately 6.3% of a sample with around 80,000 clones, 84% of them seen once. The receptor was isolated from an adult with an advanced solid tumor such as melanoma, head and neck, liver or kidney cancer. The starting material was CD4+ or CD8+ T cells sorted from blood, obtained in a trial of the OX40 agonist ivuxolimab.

CDR3 sequence: CASSLYEGQKYF. CDR3 in DNA: TGTGCCAGCAGCTTATATGAGGGACAGAAGTACTTC. V usage is TRBV7-2 and J usage is TRBJ2-7; 7 nucleotides align to TRBD1. Unmatched junction bases numbered 6, after V lost 2 bases and J lost 11 bases. The CDR3 has 12 amino acids. CDR1 is SGHTA and CDR2 is FQGNSA in the germline V gene.